The sequence of this T cell receptor (beta chain) was determined in a study of neurological immune-mediated disorders. Study-wide background: Secondary progressive cases numbered 3 among the roughly 34 multiple sclerosis patients, while the other 31 were relapsing-remitting.

Study-level points and caveats: In HTLV-1-associated myelopathy, TCR clonal expansion was greatest, and in multiple sclerosis it was least, below healthy controls. The phylogenetic placement of 18 of 34 multiple sclerosis patients' repertoires in one related-CDR3 cluster constitutes a possible signature.

The sample holds many counts of this clonotype. Its target is unknown. TCRdb analysed the 5' RACE reads with MiXCR anew, one entry per CDR3 protein. The table records tens of thousands of distinct CDR3 sequences, 2.5% to 3% of them present only once. Unmatched junction bases numbered 14, after V lost 3 bases and J lost 0 bases. Per germline, CDR1 DFQATT and CDR2 SNEGSKA (reference sequence). CDR3 length: 19 amino acids. The chain employs TRBV20-1 and TRBJ2-1; 10 positions agree with TRBD2. The material sequenced was PBMCs. The source is a woman in her twenties or thirties with multiple sclerosis. The CDR3 bases are TGCAGTGCTAGTCCTCTCTTTCAAGCTAGCGGGAGCTCCTACAATGAGCAGTTCTTC. This translates into CSASPLFQASGSSYNEQFF.